This TCR beta chain was documented in a study of T cell responses to AZD1222 COVID-19 vaccine. Repertoires were generated with immunoSEQ multiplex PCR, while TCRdb's copy carries only in-frame clones and drops some. The sample lists 100,000 to 150,000 clones; 85% to 90% were seen once. As regards this clone: The antigen is unknown.

The V end was cut by 3 bases, the J end by 8 bases, with 10 bases between. Germline loops: CDR1 MNHNS, CDR2 SASEGT. This CDR3 has 12 residues. Study outcomes and limitations: Females outnumbered males among donors, who were mostly white British; clonal diversity was possibly underestimated. Seropositivity was recorded at baseline in only 6 or 7 AZD1222 recipients. Repertoires were obtained only post-peak T cell response.

The clonotype comes from an adult in good health. This chain connects TRBV6-1 to TRBJ1-2; D ambiguous. Sequencing used peripheral blood, obtained on day 0 of MenACWY control vaccination. For the CDR3, the DNA is TGTGCCAGCAGTGATTCCAGCGTCGGCTACACCTTC. Its protein is CASSDSSVGYTF.